These 9 T cell receptor beta chains came from one sample sequenced in a study of OX40 agonist ivuxolimab in advanced cancers. Here immunoSEQ multiplex PCR was the method, and the copy in TCRdb shows in-frame clones only, minus some. Among roughly 53,000 clones listed, under 90% were seen once. Here the sequenced sample was CD4+ or CD8+ T cells sorted from blood, taken in a trial of the OX40 agonist ivuxolimab. The receptors were sampled from an adult with an advanced solid tumor such as melanoma, head and neck, liver or kidney cancer.

The J gene is TRBJ1-2, the V gene TRBV27; D remains unclear. CDR1 and CDR2 from the germline V gene are MNHEY and SMNVEV (reference sequence). The V end was cut by 5 bases, the J end by 0 bases, with 13 bases between. This CDR3 is 15 amino acids long. In DNA form, the CDR3 reads TGTGCCAGCAGTCCCCGGGCCATCACTAACTATGGCTACACCTTC. Its protein product is CASSPRAITNYGYTF.

The chain recombines TRBV7-9 with TRBJ2-5, with D perhaps TRBD2 (6 bases). Germline CDR1 SEHNR, CDR2 FQNEAQ (reference sequence). This CDR3 spans 14 amino acids. V lost 5 bases and J 2 bases, leaving 12 bases between the germline ends. The CDR3 loop is CASSRVRGQETQYF. The CDR3 region has the DNA TGTGCCAGCAGCCGCGTTCGGGGGCAAGAGACCCAGTACTTC.

The genes are TRBV6-1 and TRBJ1-2, with 7 bases lining up with TRBD1. Germline values: CDR1 MNHNS, CDR2 SASEGT. The CDR3 covers 15 residues. The trim removed 4 bases at V and 2 bases at J, leaving 7 bases unmatched. CDR3 sequence: CASSAMDRLNYGYTF. The CDR3 DNA reads TGTGCCAGCAGTGCCATGGACAGGCTGAACTATGGCTACACCTTC.

The chain uses TRBV7-3 and TRBJ2-3, with TRBD1 as a possible D gene (6 bases). Between the trimmed V and J ends, which lost 5 bases and 5 bases, there was a span of 17 bases. The CDR3 runs to 15 residues. Looked up from germline, CDR1 is SGHTA and CDR2 is FQGTGA. CDR3 residues: CASSQQGAYEDTQYF. DNA for the CDR3: TGTGCCAGCAGCCAACAGGGTGCGTACGAAGATACGCAGTATTTT.

This clone was counted a single time. V is TRBV10-1 and J is TRBJ2-3; D is uncertain. The germline V gene encodes CDR1 WNHNN and CDR2 SYGVQD (reference sequence). V dropped 1 base and J dropped 2 bases, with 10 bases sitting between them. This CDR3 comprises 15 residues. This CDR3 reads CASSEYRSPTDTQYF. CDR3 in DNA: TGCGCCAGCAGTGAGTACCGGAGTCCCACAGATACGCAGTATTTT.

The chain combines TRBV6-1 with TRBJ1-1; D is uncertain. The germline gives CDR1 MNHNS, CDR2 SASEGT. The CDR3 contains 14 residues. V lost 6 bases and J 0 bases, leaving 11 bases between the germline ends. This chain's CDR3 is CASSPWALNTEAFF. Written as DNA, the CDR3 is TGTGCCAGCAGCCCCTGGGCCCTGAACACTGAAGCTTTCTTT.

The chain has TRBV11-3 and TRBJ2-7, with 8 bases lining up with TRBD1. The CDR3 consists of 15 residues. From germline, CDR1 is SGHNT and CDR2 YENEEA. V gave up 2 bases and J gave up 4 bases; unmatched junction bases: 7. The CDR3 spells CASSLYGTGEYEQYF. Written as DNA, the CDR3 is TGTGCCAGCAGCTTATATGGGACAGGCGAATACGAGCAGTACTTC. The full variable domain, rest sourced from reference TRBV11-3 and TRBJ2-7, is EAGVVQSPRYKIIEKKQPVAFWCNPISGHNTLYWYLQNLGQGPELLIRYENEEAVDDSQLPKDRFSAERLKGVDSTLKIQPAELGDSAVYLCASSLYGTGEYEQYFGPGTRLTVT.

As concerns this clone: Other DNA sequences in this sample translate to the same CDR3. The CDR3 here is CASSPGGGENQPQHF. CDR3 in DNA: TGTGCCAGCAGTCCCGGCGGGGGGGAAAATCAGCCCCAGCATTTT. The genes are TRBV28 and TRBJ1-5, with D perhaps matching TRBD1 (5 bases). The CDR3 extends over 15 amino acids. V lost 5 bases and J 4 bases, leaving 15 bases between the germline ends. The germline CDR1 and CDR2 sequences are MDHEN and SYDVKM.

The chain is built from TRBV4-1 and TRBJ1-2; no definite D call. Trimming removed 0 bases from V and 2 bases from J, with 10 bases in between. CDR3 length: 15 amino acids. Germline V CDR1 and CDR2: MGHRA, YSYEKL. In nucleotides, the CDR3 is TGCGCCAGCAGCCAAGACCCGGACGGGAACTATGGCTACACCTTC. It translates to CASSQDPDGNYGYTF.